The 29 T cell receptor beta chains presented below share a single source sample, sequenced in a study of CD8 T cells in ankylosing spondylitis. TCRdb used MiXCR to reprocess the 5' RACE reads, holding one entry per CDR3 protein. The data hold 150,000 to 200,000 distinct CDR3 sequences, with around a tenth observed a single time. The sequenced material came from blood, either unsorted or a sorted T cell fraction (not recorded which). Every receptor here comes from a male donor with ankylosing spondylitis or in good health (not recorded which).

This clonotype has ten or more counts. The gene calls are TRBV12-3 or TRBV12-4 and TRBJ2-3, with a possible D match to TRBD1 (5 bases). Trimming removed 6 bases from V and 5 bases from J, with 18 bases in between. The CDR3 is 15 amino acids. The CDR3: CASSPWWGVLDTQYF. CDR3 sequence (DNA): TGTGCCAGCAGCCCTTGGTGGGGCGTGTTAGATACGCAGTATTTT.

This clonotype was observed at least ten times. The gene calls are TRBV9 and TRBJ1-2, with a possible D match to TRBD1 (5 bases). Germline loops: CDR1 SGDLS, CDR2 YYNGEE. This CDR3 is built from 16 residues. Trimming removed 4 bases at V and 4 bases at J, with 20 bases between. The CDR3 loop is CASSLGTYDSPYGYTF. DNA for the CDR3: TGTGCCAGCAGCCTGGGGACGTATGACTCCCCCTATGGCTACACCTTC.

The sample holds a few counts of this clonotype. The chain carries TRBV27 and TRBJ1-4; D is undetermined. Per germline, CDR1 MNHEY and CDR2 SMNVEV (reference sequence). Between the trimmed V and J ends, which lost 3 bases and 8 bases, there was a span of 13 bases. The length of the CDR3 is 14 residues. The CDR3 spells CASSFIGLKEKLFF. In nucleotides, the CDR3 is TGTGCCAGCAGTTTCATAGGGCTGAAAGAAAAACTGTTTTTT.

The chain recombines TRBV29-1 with TRBJ2-2, with a tentative D call TRBD2 (5 bases). Trimming left V 7 bases short and J 8 bases short, with 8 bases between. CDR1 is SQVTM, CDR2 ANQGSEA, per germline. The CDR3 has 10 residues. This CDR3 reads CSAGEGELFF. CDR3 DNA sequence: TGCAGCGCCGGGGAGGGGGAGCTGTTTTTT.

The chain carries TRBV20-1 and TRBJ2-7, with D possibly matching TRBD1 (6 bases). V dropped 5 bases and J dropped 0 bases, with 11 bases sitting between them. From germline, CDR1 is DFQATT and CDR2 SNEGSKA (reference sequence). This CDR3 comprises 13 residues. The CDR3 protein is CSAGRDNSYEQYF. For the CDR3, the DNA is TGCAGTGCTGGCCGGGACAACTCCTACGAGCAGTACTTC.

This clonotype was seen repeatedly, ten times or more. The chain carries TRBV6-5 and TRBJ1-1, with 9 nucleotides matching TRBD1. The V and J ends lost 4 bases and 1 base, in that order; junction bases with no gene match: 7. CDR1 MNHEY and CDR2 SVGAGI come from the germline V gene. There are 16 residues in the CDR3. The CDR3 DNA reads as TGTGCCAGCAGTTTAACCTGGACAGGGGCGAACACTGAAGCTTTCTTT. This codes for CASSLTWTGANTEAFF.

This clonotype was seen many times. The V gene is TRBV9, the J gene TRBJ2-2; 8 bases agree with TRBD2. Germline V CDR1 and CDR2: SGDLS, YYNGEE. The CDR3 is 15 residues long. V dropped 1 base and J dropped 7; count of bases not matched to a gene: 6. CDR3 loop: CASSVWSGSGGELFF. The CDR3 coding sequence is TGTGCCAGCAGCGTATGGAGCGGGAGCGGCGGGGAGCTGTTTTTT.

The chain uses TRBV18 and TRBJ2-5, with 8 nucleotides matching TRBD2. V was clipped by 2 bases and J by 3 bases; unmatched bases: 2. Germline CDR1 KGHSH, CDR2 LQKENI. The CDR3 spans 14 residues. CDR3 region: CASSPSGGEETQYF. In nucleotides, the CDR3 is TGTGCCAGCTCACCATCGGGAGGGGAAGAGACCCAGTACTTC.

The gene calls are TRBV11-2 and TRBJ2-2; D remains unclear. The CDR3 extends over 14 amino acids. Germline CDR1 reads SGHAT; CDR2 reads FQNNGV. Trimming took off 1 base at V and 7 bases at J, with 10 bases between the two ends. CDR3: CASSLGAPDGELFF. CDR3 in DNA: TGTGCCAGCAGCTTAGGGGCCCCCGACGGGGAGCTGTTTTTT.

Comment on this clonotype: Compared with germline, one end of the junction differs, possibly owing to a read error. This rearrangement joins TRBV11-2 to TRBJ2-1; the match to TRBD2 covers 14 bases. Germline lookup yields CDR1 SGHAT and CDR2 FQNNGV. CDR3 length: 18 residues. The CDR3 coding sequence is TGTGCCAACAGCTTGACTAGCGGGAGGGACCCATCCTACAATGAGCAGTTCTTC. Translating gives CANSLTSGRDPSYNEQFF.

This clonotype was seen a handful of times. The chain joins TRBV20-1 to TRBJ1-2, with TRBD1 matching 9 bases. V lost 6 bases, J lost 8 bases, and 10 bases stayed unmatched. This CDR3 is built from 13 residues. Germline lookup yields CDR1 DFQATT and CDR2 SNEGSKA (reference sequence). CDR3: CSAPRDRVGGYTF. In nucleotides, the CDR3 is TGCAGTGCACCCCGGGACAGGGTGGGAGGCTACACCTTC.

In this sample, this clonotype turned up many times. This chain links TRBV2 with TRBJ2-7; no reliable D call. CDR3 size: 10 residues. The V end lost 7 bases, the J end lost 3 bases, and 4 bases lay between the germline ends. Germline V CDR1 and CDR2: SNHLY, FYNNEI. CDR3 protein: CASNSYEQYF. CDR3 nucleotides: TGTGCCAGCAATAGCTACGAGCAGTACTTC. Based on the CDR3 plus reference TRBV2 and TRBJ2-7, the full variable domain is EPEVTQTPSHQVTQMGQEVILRCVPISNHLYFYWYRQILGQKVEFLVSFYNNEISEKSEIFDDQFSVERPDGSNFTLKIRSTKLEDSAMYFCASNSYEQYFGPGTRLTVT.

The genes are TRBV5-1 and TRBJ2-5; 10 nucleotides align to TRBD2. The CDR3 runs to 15 residues. The V gene end was trimmed by 4 bases and the J gene end by 1 base; junction bases not matched to a gene: 4. Germline CDR1 is SGHRS and CDR2 is YFSETQ. CDR3 coding DNA: TGCGCCAGCAGCCCTTCTAGCGGGAGCCAAGAGACCCAGTACTTC. Its protein is CASSPSSGSQETQYF. Using reference TRBV5-1 and TRBJ2-5 for the parts outside the CDR3, the full variable domain is KAGVTQTPRYLIKTRGQQVTLSCSPISGHRSVSWYQQTPGQGLQFLFEYFSETQRNKGNFPGRFSGRQFSNSRSEMNVSTLELGDSALYLCASSPSSGSQETQYFGPGTRLLVL.

This clonotype was seen repeatedly, ten times or more. The rearrangement joins TRBV6-5 to TRBJ1-1, with D perhaps TRBD1 (5 bases). This CDR3 comprises 13 residues. Per germline, CDR1 MNHEY and CDR2 SVGAGI. Trimming stripped 2 bases from V and 4 bases from J, with 8 bases between. The CDR3 loop reads CASSYGGGTEAFF. The CDR3 DNA follows: TGTGCCAGCAGTTACGGGGGGGGCACTGAAGCTTTCTTT.

This clonotype was recorded at least ten times. The chain couples TRBV27 to TRBJ2-3; D uncertain. The CDR3 has 14 amino acids. CDR1 is MNHEY and CDR2 is SMNVEV in the germline V gene (reference sequence). The germline V and J ends were trimmed by 8 bases and 0 bases, with 12 bases remaining between them. The CDR3 sequence is CASQLGHSTDTQYF. The CDR3 nucleotides read TGTGCCAGCCAACTCGGCCACAGCACAGATACGCAGTATTTT.

This rearrangement joins TRBV24-1 to TRBJ2-1; 8 bases are a match to TRBD1. CDR3 length equals 15 residues. The germline V gene has CDR1 KGHDR and CDR2 SFDVKD. V dropped 0 bases and J dropped 12; count of bases not matched to a gene: 9. This CDR3 reads CATSDLTSGGVAQFF. Written as DNA, the CDR3 is TGTGCCACCAGTGATTTGACCTCAGGGGGCGTCGCGCAGTTCTTC.

This clonotype came up many times. The chain links TRBV28 to TRBJ2-2, with no clear D. Deletions cut 2 bases from V and 1 base from J, with 17 bases between. Per germline, CDR1 MDHEN and CDR2 SYDVKM. The CDR3 totals 18 residues. The chain's CDR3 is CASSLRYLRTQNTGELFF. In DNA, the CDR3 is TGTGCCAGCAGTTTACGGTACTTGAGGACCCAGAACACCGGGGAGCTGTTTTTT.

This clonotype was counted a few times. V and J are TRBV27 and TRBJ2-1, with 14 bases that match TRBD2. This CDR3 region has 14 residues. V lost 4 bases and J lost 15; bases outside the gene matches: 8. Germline V gene data show CDR1 as MNHEY and CDR2 as SMNVEV (reference sequence). Written as DNA, the CDR3 is TGTGCCAGCAGTTCACCCGGGACTAGCGGGGGCTGGTTCTTC. Translation: CASSSPGTSGGWFF.

There are a few counts of this clonotype. This rearrangement joins TRBV29-1 to TRBJ2-1; TRBD1 matches at 9 bases. V lost 6 bases and J lost 1; bases outside the gene matches: 4. The germline V gene has CDR1 SQVTM and CDR2 ANQGSEA. CDR3 length: 14 residues. This CDR3 reads CSVRQGGSYNEQFF. The DNA of the CDR3 is TGCAGCGTCAGACAGGGGGGTTCCTACAATGAGCAGTTCTTC.

This clonotype occurred a few times. The V call is TRBV7-9, the J call TRBJ1-1; D is unresolved. From germline, CDR1 is SEHNR and CDR2 FQNEAQ (reference sequence). This CDR3 is built from 16 residues. V lost 0 bases and J 1 base, leaving 12 bases between the germline ends. The CDR3 nucleotides are TGTGCCAGCAGCTTAGCGCTGGTAACTCAGAACACTGAAGCTTTCTTT. This gives the protein CASSLALVTQNTEAFF.

This clonotype was found a few times. CDR3 nucleotide sequence: TGTGCCAGCAGTGCCCCTCTAGCGGGGTGGGAGCAGTTCTTC. This encodes CASSAPLAGWEQFF. The genes are TRBV6-2 or TRBV6-3 and TRBJ2-1; the match to TRBD2 covers 9 bases. CDR1 and CDR2 from the germline V gene are MNHEY and SVGEGT. The CDR3 contains 14 residues. V gave up 5 bases and J gave up 10 bases; unmatched junction bases: 9.

This clonotype came up a few times. The rearrangement links TRBV7-2 to TRBJ1-5; TRBD1 might be the D (5 bases). This CDR3 region has 15 residues. Looked up from germline, CDR1 is SGHTA and CDR2 is FQGNSA. V gave up 5 bases and J gave up 3 bases, with 14 bases separating them. The CDR3 nucleotides read TGTGCCAGCAGCCCGCGGTGGGGGTTCAATCAGCCCCAGCATTTT. This sequence encodes CASSPRWGFNQPQHF.

This clonotype was detected many times. This sequence joins TRBV12-3 or TRBV12-4 and TRBJ2-5, with a possible D match to TRBD1 (5 bases). This CDR3 comprises 14 residues. The V and J ends lost 3 bases and 4 bases respectively, with 12 bases between them. Here the CDR3 reads CASSFQGSVETQYF. The CDR3 nucleotides read TGTGCCAGCAGTTTTCAGGGAAGCGTAGAGACCCAGTACTTC.

This clonotype has ten or more counts. V usage is TRBV5-1 and J usage is TRBJ2-3; D gene uncertain. Trimming cost V 4 bases and J 6 bases, with 9 bases left between them. CDR1 and CDR2 from the germline V gene are SGHRS and YFSETQ. The CDR3 totals 12 residues. CDR3 in amino acids: CASSPDLDTQYF. The CDR3 DNA is TGCGCCAGCAGCCCCGACCTCGATACGCAGTATTTT.

In its sample, this clonotype was seen many times. The gene calls are TRBV4-3 and TRBJ2-2; D is uncertain. The germline V gene has CDR1 LGHNA and CDR2 YSLEER. This CDR3 spans 14 amino acids. V lost 0 bases and J 2 bases, leaving 4 bases between the germline ends. DNA of the CDR3: TGCGCCAGCAGCCAAGATATTAACACCGGGGAGCTGTTTTTT. Translating it yields CASSQDINTGELFF.

This clonotype was observed many times. The genes are TRBV28 and TRBJ2-7; D might be TRBD1 (5 bases). Germline lookup yields CDR1 MDHEN and CDR2 SYDVKM. CDR3 length equals 14 residues. V was clipped by 6 bases and J by 3 bases, with 15 bases between them. This CDR3 reads CASRDATVSYEQYF. The CDR3 DNA sequence: TGTGCCAGCAGGGACGCGACAGTGAGCTACGAGCAGTACTTC.

This clonotype was found a few times. This chain uses TRBV20-1 with TRBJ2-1; a weak D match, TRBD1 (5 bases). The germline V gene has CDR1 DFQATT and CDR2 SNEGSKA (reference sequence). The V gene lost 2 bases and the J gene lost 3 bases, with 11 bases spanning the gap. The CDR3 runs to 14 residues. The CDR3, as DNA: TGCAGTGCTAGACAGGGTCGAGACTACAATGAGCAGTTCTTC. This sequence encodes CSARQGRDYNEQFF.

Here the CDR3 reads CASSYSGVETDTQYF. Here the CDR3 DNA reads TGTGCCAGCAGTTACTCGGGGGTTGAAACAGATACGCAGTATTTT. The chain employs TRBV6-5 and TRBJ2-3, with D perhaps being TRBD1 or TRBD2 (5 bases each). CDR3 length equals 15 residues. Trimming took 0 bases from V and 3 from J, leaving 10 bases between them. Germline V lookup: CDR1 MNHEY, CDR2 SVGAGI.

This clonotype has just a few counts. The chain carries TRBV7-9 and TRBJ1-2; a possible D gene is TRBD1 (5 bases). The CDR3 loop spans 16 amino acids. Deletions cut 1 base from V and 4 bases from J, with 16 bases between. Germline lookup yields CDR1 SEHNR and CDR2 FQNEAQ (reference sequence). CDR3 loop: CASSLGGGQKSYGYTF. As DNA, the CDR3 is TGTGCCAGCAGCTTAGGGGGAGGACAAAAATCCTATGGCTACACCTTC.